This note documents a single TCR beta chain sequence. Its antigen is unknown. Vbeta (60) and Jbeta (13) primers were used in the PCR. Sequencing used immunoSEQ multiplex PCR; TCRdb keeps in-frame clones, though not all of them. The data show 100,000 or so clones, approximately 70% seen once. Each donor's status was that of a healthy bone marrow donor. The record originates from a study of cytomegalovirus exposure and HLA in healthy donors. Study observations and caveats: A few of the chains that were CMV-associated were confirmed in vitro to be specific for CMV antigens. There were under 200 TCR beta chains listed as cytomegalovirus-associated.

The CDR3 is made up of 19 amino acids. This clonotype originated in a man aged 25-45 years in good health and CMV-seropositive. Sequencing was done on a sample of PBMCs. The chain recombines TRBV21-1 with TRBJ1-3; TRBD1 reflects the table's D call only, with no check against the DNA. TRBV21-1 is a listed pseudogene. CDR3 sequence: CASSKIRMGQETSGNTIYF. For the CDR3, the DNA is TGTGCCAGCAGCAAAATTCGAATGGGACAGGAGACCTCTGGAAACACCATATATTTT.